Listed here is a single T cell receptor (beta chain). The antigen is not known. The data were taken from a study of cytomegalovirus exposure and HLA in healthy donors. The trim removed 2 bases at V and 0 bases at J, leaving 3 bases unmatched. The CDR3 contains 15 residues. CDR1 and CDR2 from the germline V gene are MNHEY and SMNVEV (reference sequence). General observations from the study: Most of the CMV-associated TCR beta chains (in a later analysis) appeared to be HLA-restricted. Among the CMV-associated chains, three were confirmed in vitro as specific for CMV antigens. In an earlier analysis, productive rearrangement rates for most beta V segments clustered near 87% or 30%.

Those who donated were healthy bone marrow donors. The primer mix had 60 Vbeta and 13 Jbeta primers. Sequencing used immunoSEQ multiplex PCR; TCRdb keeps in-frame clones, though not all of them. The sample data list over 120,000 clones. This rearrangement joins TRBV27 to TRBJ1-1, with 7 bases identical to TRBD1. The sequence came from a male donor in good health and CMV-seronegative. Sequencing was carried out using PBMCs. The CDR3 sequence is CASSLGRGLNTEAFF. DNA of the CDR3: TGTGCCAGCAGTTTAGGTAGGGGGCTGAACACTGAAGCTTTCTTT.